This T cell receptor beta chain stems from a study of PD-1 blockade in classical Hodgkin lymphoma. Study findings and constraints: Compared with healthy donors, newly diagnosed patients reportedly showed lower baseline TCR diversity. CD8+ TCR diversity did not rise significantly by C4D1, unlike CD4+. Before treatment, complete responders showed about the same diversity as newly diagnosed patients.

Germline V lookup: CDR1 SGHRS, CDR2 YFSETQ. The length of the CDR3 is 14 residues. In the case of this clone: Antigen unknown.

With no exception, relapse followed autologous stem cell transplantation in all patients, and brentuximab vedotin exposure varied. Complete response, partial response or progressive disease were the best responses. Some clones are missing from TCRdb's copy, which holds only in-frame ones; the method was immunoSEQ multiplex PCR. The sample yields 90,000 to 95,000 clones, approximately 92% seen once. The origin of this receptor is a human donor with classical Hodgkin lymphoma. The rearrangement joins TRBV5-1 to TRBJ2-5; 10 bases match TRBD1. Near its end, the DNA agrees better with TRBJ2-7, so the J call may be wrong. The starting material was peripheral blood mononuclear cells (PBMCs), obtained before the second cycle of nivolumab. CDR3: CASSTGTGVYEQYF. CDR3 sequence (DNA): TGCGCCAGCAGCACCGGGACAGGGGTCTACGAGCAGTACTTC.